The source of this TCR beta chain is a study of OX40 agonist ivuxolimab in advanced cancers. About the research overall: Those enrolled were approximately 78% male, with a mean age of roughly 60 years and ages from about 20 to 85.

Enrollment shut out patients with autoimmune disease history or systemic immunosuppression. Only in-frame clones appear in the TCRdb table, and some are missing; sequencing was by immunoSEQ multiplex PCR. This sample has 55,000 to 60,000 clones; 80% to 85% occur once, and the top ten carry about 0.65%. The germline V gene has CDR1 LNHDA and CDR2 SQIVND (reference sequence). The V gene lost 3 bases and the J gene lost 4 bases, with 9 bases spanning the gap. The CDR3 contains 13 residues. The origin of this receptor is an adult with an advanced solid tumor such as melanoma, head and neck, liver or kidney cancer. The input for sequencing was CD4+ or CD8+ T cells sorted from blood, taken in a trial of the OX40 agonist ivuxolimab. The chain couples TRBV19 to TRBJ1-2; D unclear. This CDR3 is CASSIGLLYGYTF. The CDR3 DNA reads as TGTGCCAGTAGTATCGGGCTCCTCTATGGCTACACCTTC.